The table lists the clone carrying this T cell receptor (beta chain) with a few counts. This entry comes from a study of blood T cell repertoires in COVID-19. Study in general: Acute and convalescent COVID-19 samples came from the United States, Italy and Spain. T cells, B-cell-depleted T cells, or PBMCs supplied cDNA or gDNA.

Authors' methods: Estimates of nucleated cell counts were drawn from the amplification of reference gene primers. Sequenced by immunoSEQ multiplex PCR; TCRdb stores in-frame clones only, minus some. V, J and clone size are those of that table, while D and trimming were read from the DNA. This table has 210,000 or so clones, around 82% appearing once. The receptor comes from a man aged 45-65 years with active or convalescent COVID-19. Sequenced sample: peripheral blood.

The CDR3 region has the DNA TGTGCCACCCGGGAGAGGGTGCGCAATCAGCCCCAGCATTTT. This gives the protein CATRERVRNQPQHF. The rearrangement uses TRBV28 and TRBJ1-5; D call uncertain. The V gene lost 10 bases and the J gene lost 2 bases, with 15 bases spanning the gap. The CDR3 covers 14 residues. Germline lookup yields CDR1 MDHEN and CDR2 SYDVKM.